This TCR beta chain originates from a study of identifying expanded T cells in peripheral blood. General observations from the study: Technical replicates showed around 1.2 changed clones; around two weeks 15 to 20; four weeks 19.

During the collection period, no donor immune events like infections were recorded. Looked up from germline, CDR1 is SNHLY and CDR2 is FYNNEI. This CDR3 is 14 amino acids long. Trimming at V came to 6 bases and at J to 3 bases, leaving 6 bases not matched to a gene. As regards this clone: Its antigen is not identified.

TCRdb keeps only in-frame clones here, not all; method: immunoSEQ multiplex PCR. The repertoire consists of more than 45,000 clones, with approximately 89% occurring once and the leading ten covering roughly 3.5%. This chain joins TRBV2 and TRBJ2-7; 9 nucleotides line up with TRBD1. The receptor was isolated from a person aged 18 to 75 in good health. The specimen sequenced was blood. The CDR3, as DNA: TGTGCCAGCAGACCGGGACAGGGAATCTACGAGCAGTACTTC. It yields the protein CASRPGQGIYEQYF.